The sequence of this T cell receptor beta chain was determined in a study of T cell responses to AZD1222 COVID-19 vaccine. Study results and caveats: Only six or seven AZD1222 recipients were seropositive at baseline. Spike-specific TCR breadth and depth grew following two AZD1222 doses. Repertoires were sampled only after the peak T cell response.

About this clone: Its antigen remains unknown.

Sequenced by immunoSEQ multiplex PCR; TCRdb stores in-frame clones only, minus some. The table includes about 78,000 clones, around four fifths detected once. CDR1 is LGHDT, CDR2 YNNKEL, per germline (reference sequence). Trimming took off 0 bases at V and 1 base at J, with 13 bases between the two ends. CDR3 size: 17 residues. This clonotype originated in an adult in good health. The chain joins TRBV3-1 (or the pseudogene TRBV3-2) to TRBJ2-4; D unresolved. The input for sequencing was peripheral blood, taken on day 0 of AZD1222 vaccination. CDR3 in DNA: TGTGCCAGCAGCCAAGATGGTGGAGTGGTGGCCAAAAACATTCAGTACTTC. Protein product: CASSQDGGVVAKNIQYF.